This T cell receptor (beta chain) was recorded in a study of T cells expressing NK-cell markers. CDR3 length equals 13 residues. CDR1 is SQVTM and CDR2 is ANQGSEA in the germline V gene. TCRdb reanalyzed the 5' RACE reads, giving one entry per CDR3 protein sequence and no DNA. The sample table includes some 340,000 distinct CDR3 sequences. V and J are TRBV29-1 and TRBJ2-7; TCRdb's D call, TRBD2, is unchecked because there is no DNA. The TCR was taken from a man aged 18-75 years in good health. Sample: blood T cells: a sorted CD56 or NKG2C T cell subset, CD4+ or CD8+ T cells, or bulk PBMC T cells (not recorded which). The CDR3 region is CSVGLGGTGEQYF.